The 14 T cell receptor beta chains below all came from one sample that was sequenced in a study of blood T cell repertoires in COVID-19. TCRdb's table, derived via immunoSEQ multiplex PCR, lists solely in-frame clones and lacks some. In the table there are around 58,000 clones, approximately 87% of which are singletons. The specimen was peripheral blood. The receptors derive from a human donor in a cohort sampled during active COVID-19.

The chain carries TRBV28 and TRBJ1-1; TRBD1 is a possible D gene (5 bases). V lost 8 bases and J 5 bases, leaving 12 bases between the germline ends. The CDR3 runs 12 residues. The germline V gene has CDR1 MDHEN and CDR2 SYDVKM. This CDR3 reads CASLGYRTEAFF. The CDR3 DNA follows: TGTGCCAGCCTCGGGTACAGGACTGAAGCTTTCTTT.

The chain is built from TRBV28 and TRBJ1-4, with TRBD1 matching over 9 bases. CDR3 length: 15 amino acids. CDR1 is MDHEN, CDR2 SYDVKM, per germline. Trimming took 3 bases from V and 3 from J; bases not matched to a gene: 2. The chain's CDR3 is CASSFGDRANEKLFF. The CDR3 nucleotides are TGTGCCAGCAGTTTCGGGGACAGGGCTAATGAAAAACTGTTTTTT.

This rearrangement joins TRBV10-3 to TRBJ2-1; 9 nucleotides match TRBD2. The CDR3 length is 17 residues. Per the germline V gene, CDR1 is ENHRY and CDR2 is SYGVKD. V lost 3 bases, J lost 6 bases, and 12 bases stayed unmatched. The CDR3 loop reads CAISDPGLAGAGNEQFF. The CDR3 DNA reads TGTGCCATCAGTGATCCGGGACTAGCAGGGGCGGGCAATGAGCAGTTCTTC.

CDR3 DNA sequence: TGCGCCAGCAGCTTATTACAGGGCCTTAACTATGGCTACACCTTC. Translation: CASSLLQGLNYGYTF. The chain recombines TRBV5-1 with TRBJ1-2, with D perhaps TRBD1 (6 bases). Per germline, CDR1 SGHRS and CDR2 YFSETQ. The CDR3 is made up of 15 amino acids. V shed 2 bases and J shed 1 base, with 12 bases lying between them.

This rearrangement joins TRBV14 to TRBJ2-3; unclear D gene. Germline V gene lookup returns CDR1 SGHDN and CDR2 FVKESK. The V end lost 5 bases, the J end lost 2 bases, and 5 bases lay between the germline ends. There are 12 residues in the CDR3. CDR3 coding DNA: TGTGCCAGCAGCTCCTCCACAGATACGCAGTATTTT. Encoded protein: CASSSSTDTQYF. The complete variable domain, with remaining parts taken from reference TRBV14 and TRBJ2-3, reads EAGVTQFPSHSVIEKGQTVTLRCDPISGHDNLYWYRRVMGKEIKFLLHFVKESKQDESGMPNNRFLAERTGGTYSTLKVQPAELEDSGVYFCASSSSTDTQYFGPGTRLTVL.

V usage is TRBV19 and J usage is TRBJ2-2; tentative D call: TRBD1 (6 bases). Germline CDR1 reads LNHDA; CDR2 reads SQIVND (reference sequence). The V end lost 4 bases, the J end lost 4 bases, and 13 bases lay between the germline ends. The CDR3 is made up of 15 amino acids. The CDR3 region is CASSKGQGTTGELFF. The CDR3, as DNA: TGTGCCAGTAGTAAGGGTCAGGGGACCACCGGGGAGCTGTTTTTT.

This chain links TRBV2 with TRBJ1-5, with unresolved D. CDR1 is SNHLY, CDR2 FYNNEI, per germline. Trimming took off 7 bases at V and 3 bases at J, with 13 bases between the two ends. The CDR3 has 14 amino acids. The CDR3 region has the DNA TGTGCCAGCAAGAGGGCCGATACCAATCAGCCCCAGCATTTT. The encoded protein is CASKRADTNQPQHF.

J is TRBJ1-1 and V is TRBV5-1; D remains unclear. There are 14 residues in the CDR3. Trimming removed 2 bases from V and 4 bases from J, with 12 bases in between. Germline CDR1 SGHRS, CDR2 YFSETQ. This CDR3 is CASSLNTGSTEAFF. CDR3 nucleotides: TGCGCCAGCAGCTTAAATACGGGGAGCACTGAAGCTTTCTTT.

This chain links TRBV15 with TRBJ2-7; TRBD1 matches 10 bases. The length of the CDR3 is 13 residues. Germline V lookup: CDR1 LNHNV, CDR2 YYDKDF (reference sequence). The V and J ends lost 5 bases and 7 bases, in that order; junction bases with no gene match: 5. In nucleotides, the CDR3 is TGTGCCACCAGCCTGGACAGGGGGGTTGAGCAGTACTTC. It codes for CATSLDRGVEQYF.

The J gene is TRBJ2-2, the V gene TRBV9; D might be TRBD1 (7 bases). The CDR3 totals 18 residues. V was shortened by 0 bases and J by 1 base, with 16 bases between the two germline ends. From germline, CDR1 is SGDLS and CDR2 YYNGEE. The CDR3 reads CASSVEPRQGGNTGELFF. The CDR3 region has the DNA TGTGCCAGCAGCGTAGAGCCACGACAGGGAGGGAACACCGGGGAGCTGTTTTTT.

V usage is TRBV7-2 and J usage is TRBJ1-2, with D uncertain. V was pared by 1 base and J by 5 bases, with 8 bases between. This CDR3 spans 13 amino acids. Germline V gives CDR1 SGHTA, CDR2 FQGNSA. The CDR3 bases are TGTGCCAGCAGCTTAGACACCTTATATGGCTACACCTTC. It yields the protein CASSLDTLYGYTF.

CDR3 nucleotides: TGTGCCAGCAGCGGTAGTCCAGGGGGCACCGGGGAGCTGTTTTTT. Protein sequence: CASSGSPGGTGELFF. The V gene is TRBV6-5, the J gene TRBJ2-2; the match to TRBD1 covers 7 bases. The trim removed 6 bases at V and 4 bases at J, leaving 8 bases unmatched. The CDR3 sequence is 15 residues long. Per germline, CDR1 MNHEY and CDR2 SVGAGI.

CDR3: CASSPPFGGASVGEQYF. The CDR3, as DNA: TGTGCCAGCTCACCCCCATTCGGTGGGGCTAGTGTGGGCGAGCAGTACTTC. V usage is TRBV18 and J usage is TRBJ2-7; a possible D gene is TRBD1 (5 bases). This CDR3 is built from 17 residues. Germline values: CDR1 KGHSH, CDR2 LQKENI. V gave up 3 bases and J gave up 6 bases, with 24 bases separating them.

V gene TRBV30 combines with J gene TRBJ1-2; no firm D call. Trimming took off 6 bases at V and 8 bases at J, with 22 bases between the two ends. The CDR3 spans 14 residues. Germline CDR1 reads GTSNPN; CDR2 reads SVGIG (reference sequence). CDR3 residues: CACHKEQSYQGYTF. The DNA of the CDR3 is TGTGCCTGCCATAAAGAACAGTCGTATCAGGGCTACACCTTC.